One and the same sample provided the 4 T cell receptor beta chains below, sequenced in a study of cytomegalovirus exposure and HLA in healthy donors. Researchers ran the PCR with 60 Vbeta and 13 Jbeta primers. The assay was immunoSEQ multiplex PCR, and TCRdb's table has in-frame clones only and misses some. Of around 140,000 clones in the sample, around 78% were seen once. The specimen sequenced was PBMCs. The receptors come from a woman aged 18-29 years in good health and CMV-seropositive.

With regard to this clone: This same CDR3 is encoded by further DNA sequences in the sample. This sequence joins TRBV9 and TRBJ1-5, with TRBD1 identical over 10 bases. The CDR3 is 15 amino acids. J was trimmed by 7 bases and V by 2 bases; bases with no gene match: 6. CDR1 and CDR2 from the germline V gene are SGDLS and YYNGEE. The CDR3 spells CASSVTGGEGQPQHF. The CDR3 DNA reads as TGTGCCAGCAGCGTGACAGGGGGCGAGGGGCAGCCCCAGCATTTT.

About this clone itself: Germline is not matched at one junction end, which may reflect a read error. The CDR3 nucleotides read TGCGCCAGCAGTGAGTTGGGGGCAGGGGGCAAGGGCATTTTT. Protein: CASSELGAGGKGIF. V and J are TRBV10-2 and TRBJ2-3; TRBD1 agrees at 8 bases. This CDR3 has 14 residues. Germline assignment: CDR1 WSHSY and CDR2 SAAADI.

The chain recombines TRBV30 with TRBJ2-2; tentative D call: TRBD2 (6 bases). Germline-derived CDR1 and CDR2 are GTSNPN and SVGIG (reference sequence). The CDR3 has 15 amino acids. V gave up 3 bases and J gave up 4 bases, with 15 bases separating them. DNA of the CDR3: TGTGCCTGGAGAGAGTACCAGGGAGGCACCGGGGAGCTGTTTTTT. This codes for CAWREYQGGTGELFF. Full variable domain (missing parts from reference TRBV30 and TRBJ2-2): SQTIHQWPATLVQPVGSPLSLECTVEGTSNPNLYWYRQAAGRGLQLLFYSVGIGQISSEVPQNLSASRPQDRQFILSSKKLLLSDSGFYLCAWREYQGGTGELFFGEGSRLTVL.

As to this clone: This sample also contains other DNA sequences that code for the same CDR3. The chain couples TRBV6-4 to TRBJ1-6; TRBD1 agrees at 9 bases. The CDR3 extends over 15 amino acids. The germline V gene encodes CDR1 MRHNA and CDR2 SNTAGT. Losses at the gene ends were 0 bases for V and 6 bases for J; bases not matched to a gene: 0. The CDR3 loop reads CASSDSTGGNSPLHF. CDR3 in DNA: TGTGCCAGCAGTGACTCGACAGGGGGTAATTCACCCCTCCACTTT.